This TCR beta chain was captured by sequencing in a study of blood T cells in healthy people across ages. This clonotype was observed many times. The germline V gene encodes CDR1 MNHNS and CDR2 SASEGT. This CDR3 is built from 17 residues. The V gene lost 0 bases and the J gene lost 0 bases, with 14 bases spanning the gap. Sample-barcoded 5' priming and a J-beta primer mix drove a second PCR of 7 to 11 cycles. TCRdb reprocessed the 5' RACE reads via MiXCR and lists one record per CDR3 protein. The table has some 700,000 distinct CDR3 sequences, roughly 41% seen once. Each sample yielded at least 7 million isolated PBMCs.

What was sequenced was blood. V gene TRBV6-1 combines with J gene TRBJ1-2; the D gene is possibly TRBD1 (6 bases). This TCR was sampled from a woman in her fifties or sixties in good health. CDR3 nucleotide sequence: TGTGCCAGCAGTGAAGCCCAGGCGGACAGAGCTAACTATGGCTACACCTTC. The encoded protein is CASSEAQADRANYGYTF.